Listed below are T cell receptor beta chains from one sample, sequenced in a study of HIV-infected children after antiretroviral therapy interruption. In TCRdb, the 3' RACE reads were re-called with MiXCR into one record per CDR3 protein. Here the sample spans about 89,000 distinct CDR3 sequences, around 6.9% being singletons. Here the sequenced sample was CD45RA+ CD4+ T cells from PBMCs, pooled from several time points, taken from a donor given antiretroviral therapy, either interrupted or continuous. The receptors originated from a pool of human donors with HIV. Each CDR3 is given with its conserved first and last residue. The D gene is left open where the match is weak. The size entry is marked missing in some rows and otherwise reads once, few, many or a size class.

j_gene	d_gene	v_gene	abundance	CDR3nt	CDR3aa
TRBJ2-1	TRBD2	TRBV20-1	many	TGCAGTGCTAGACCGACTAGCGGGAGGCCCTACAATGAGCAGTTCTTC	CSARPTSGRPYNEQFF
TRBJ1-1	.	TRBV20-1	many	TGCAGTGCTAGAGGGAGGGGTCACAGGGCGTCGAACGGTGAAGCTTTCTTT	CSARGRGHRASNGEAFF
TRBJ2-7	TRBD1	TRBV12-3/TRBV12-4	many	TGTGCCAGCAGTTGGAATTGGGACAGTCGTCCCTACGAGCAGTACTTC	CASSWNWDSRPYEQYF
TRBJ1-6	.	TRBV6-5	many	TGTGCCAGCAGTGAAAGTCTCTCACCCCTCCACTTT	CASSESLSPLHF
TRBJ2-3	TRBD1	TRBV19	many	TGTGCCAGTAGTACGGACAGGGTTCCAGATACGCAGTATTTT	CASSTDRVPDTQYF
TRBJ2-5	TRBD2	TRBV5-1	many	TGCGCCAGCAGCTTGGGTCGGCTAGCGGGAGAAGAGACCCAGTACTTC	CASSLGRLAGEETQYF
TRBJ2-3	TRBD2	TRBV7-2	few	TGTGCCAGCAGCCCGCGACGGGGGGTATCGGCAGATACGCAGTATTTT	CASSPRRGVSADTQYF
TRBJ2-3	TRBD2	TRBV5-4	.	TGTGCCAGCAGCGCCGTGACTAGCGGGGTTGGCACAGATACGCAGTATTTT	CASSAVTSGVGTDTQYF
TRBJ1-1	.	TRBV12-3/TRBV12-4	few	TGTGCCAGCAGTTTTACACAGGGAAGTACTGAAGCTTTCTTT	CASSFTQGSTEAFF
TRBJ2-1	.	TRBV5-4	many	TGTGCCAGCAGCTTGGGCCCCGGTAGAGTCGAAAATGAGCAGTTCTTC	CASSLGPGRVENEQFF
TRBJ1-5	.	TRBV6-6	many	TGTGCCAGCAGTTACGAGAGTAAGGGTCAGCCCCAGCATTTT	CASSYESKGQPQHF
TRBJ2-7	TRBD1	TRBV5-5	many	TGTGCCAGCAGCTTGGAGACAGGGATGAGATACGAGCAGTACTTC	CASSLETGMRYEQYF
TRBJ1-2	.	TRBV25-1	many	TGTGCCAGCAGTGAGGCAGGGGCTAACTATGGCTACACCTTC	CASSEAGANYGYTF
TRBJ1-1	.	TRBV11-3	few	TGTGCCAGCAGCTTAGGACAGATTGCTTTCTTT	CASSLGQIAFF
TRBJ1-2	TRBD1	TRBV24-1	many	TGTGCCACCAGTGAGAAACAGGGGTCCCTCCGGGGCTACACCTTC	CATSEKQGSLRGYTF
TRBJ2-7	.	TRBV2	.	TGTGCCAGCAGCGCCGGGACGGGGAGCTCCTACGAGCAGTACTTC	CASSAGTGSSYEQYF
TRBJ2-2	.	TRBV19	many	TGTGCCAGTAGTATCAGGGGTAACACCGGGGAGCTGTTTTTT	CASSIRGNTGELFF
TRBJ2-3	.	TRBV7-9	.	TGTGCCAGCAGCTTGAGGGGCGCAGATACGCAGTATTTT	CASSLRGADTQYF
TRBJ2-5	.	TRBV20-1	many	TGCAGTGCTAACGCCCTTAGGGGGGGAGAGACCCAGTACTTC	CSANALRGGETQYF
TRBJ1-2	TRBD1	TRBV19	many	TGTGCCAGCAGTATCGACAGGGGAAACTCCGACTACACCTTC	CASSIDRGNSDYTF
TRBJ1-2	.	TRBV12-3/TRBV12-4	many	TGTGCCAGCAGTCTGGACATGGGGAACTATGGCTACACCTTC	CASSLDMGNYGYTF
TRBJ2-7	TRBD2	TRBV7-9	many	TGTGCCAGCAGCTTAGTAGCGGGAAGCTCCTACGAGCAGTACTTC	CASSLVAGSSYEQYF
TRBJ2-7	.	TRBV24-1	.	TGTGCCACCAGTGATTCCCGACAGGCTCTTACCAACGAGCAGTACTTC	CATSDSRQALTNEQYF
TRBJ2-2	TRBD1	TRBV5-1	many	TGCGCCAGCAGCTTACTACAGGGGTCGAAGACCGGGGAGCTGTTTTTT	CASSLLQGSKTGELFF
TRBJ2-7	TRBD2	TRBV6-5	many	TGTGCCAGCAGTGGACCGGGACTATCCTACGAGCAGTACTTC	CASSGPGLSYEQYF
TRBJ2-1	TRBD2	TRBV29-1	.	TGCAGCGTTGATCTACCTAGCGGGGGGGGACAAGGACAGTTCTTC	CSVDLPSGGGQGQFF
TRBJ2-3	.	TRBV12-3/TRBV12-4	many	TGTGCCAGCAGTCCCCGGCCGGGACTTGGCACAGATACGCAGTATTTT	CASSPRPGLGTDTQYF
TRBJ2-1	TRBD2	TRBV10-2	many	TGCGCCAGCTCGGGACTAGCGGGGGGCCCAGTCTTC	CASSGLAGGPVF
TRBJ2-7	TRBD1	TRBV10-3	many	TGTGCCATCAGTAAGGGACAGGGCTCCTACGAGCAGTACTTC	CAISKGQGSYEQYF
TRBJ2-7	TRBD2	TRBV5-1	few	TGCGCCAGCAGCCAGTCGGTAGCGGGGACCTACGAGCAGTACTTC	CASSQSVAGTYEQYF
TRBJ2-6	.	TRBV12-3/TRBV12-4	many	TGTGCCAGCAGTTTCGGGGCCAACGTCCTGACTTTC	CASSFGANVLTF
TRBJ2-5	TRBD2	TRBV6-5	many	TGTGCCAGCAGTTACTCGCCGCTAGCGGGGGTTTTAGGTCAAGAGACCCAGTACTTC	CASSYSPLAGVLGQETQYF
TRBJ2-7	.	TRBV27	many	TGTGCCAGCAGTTTAGTAGCCGCCGGCTACGAGCAGTACTTC	CASSLVAAGYEQYF
TRBJ2-7	TRBD2	TRBV29-1	many	TGCAGCGTTGAGACTAGCGGGGGGACCCCCGCGCAGTACTTC	CSVETSGGTPAQYF
TRBJ2-1	.	TRBV7-2	many	TGTGCCAGCAGCTTAGTCAGGGCCAATGAGCAGTTCTTC	CASSLVRANEQFF
TRBJ1-6	TRBD1	TRBV19	few	TGTGCCACTAAAACACAGGGGGCGAGTTCACCCCTCCACTTT	CATKTQGASSPLHF
TRBJ1-1	.	TRBV2	many	TGTGCCTTCTCCAGGACAGCAAACACTGAAGCTTTCTTT	CAFSRTANTEAFF
TRBJ2-5	.	TRBV19	many	TGTGCCAGTAGTATTCGCGGTTTCGGGCGGTCGCAAGAGACCCAGTACTTC	CASSIRGFGRSQETQYF
TRBJ2-7	TRBD2	TRBV3-1	many	TGTGCCAGCAGCCTCCAGCTAGCGGGGTCCTACGAGCAGTACTTC	CASSLQLAGSYEQYF
TRBJ1-1	.	TRBV2	.	TGTGCCAGCAGTGAAGTTTCCGGCTCGAACACTGAAGCTTTCTTT	CASSEVSGSNTEAFF
TRBJ2-7	.	TRBV4-2	.	TGTGCCAGCAGCCAGGATCTCCACGAGCAGTACTTC	CASSQDLHEQYF
TRBJ1-1	TRBD1	TRBV7-8	.	TGTGCCAGCAGCACCGATCTTAAAAAAACAGGGGCGCACACTGAAGCTTTCTTT	CASSTDLKKTGAHTEAFF
TRBJ2-1	.	TRBV7-2	many	TGTGTCAGCAGCTTGGATGTTTACAATGAGCAGTTCTTC	CVSSLDVYNEQFF
TRBJ1-3	.	TRBV6-1	many	TGTGCCAGCAGTGAAGCGCGAGGAAACACCATATATTTT	CASSEARGNTIYF